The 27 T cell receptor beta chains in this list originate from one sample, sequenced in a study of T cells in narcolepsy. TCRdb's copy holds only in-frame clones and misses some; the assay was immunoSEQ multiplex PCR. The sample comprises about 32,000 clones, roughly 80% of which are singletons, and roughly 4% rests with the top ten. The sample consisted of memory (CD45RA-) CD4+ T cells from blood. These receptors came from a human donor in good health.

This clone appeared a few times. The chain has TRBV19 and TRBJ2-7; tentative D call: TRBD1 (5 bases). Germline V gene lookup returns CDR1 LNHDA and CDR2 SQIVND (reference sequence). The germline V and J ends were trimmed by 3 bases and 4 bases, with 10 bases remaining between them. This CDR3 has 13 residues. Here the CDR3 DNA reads TGTGCCAGTAGTATCCGACAGACTTACGAGCAGTACTTC. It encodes CASSIRQTYEQYF.

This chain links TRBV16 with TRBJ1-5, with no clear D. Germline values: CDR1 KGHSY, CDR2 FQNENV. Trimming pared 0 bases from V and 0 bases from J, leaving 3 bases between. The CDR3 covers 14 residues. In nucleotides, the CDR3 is TGTGCCAGCAGCCAATCCACTAGCAATCAGCCCCAGCATTTT. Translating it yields CASSQSTSNQPQHF.

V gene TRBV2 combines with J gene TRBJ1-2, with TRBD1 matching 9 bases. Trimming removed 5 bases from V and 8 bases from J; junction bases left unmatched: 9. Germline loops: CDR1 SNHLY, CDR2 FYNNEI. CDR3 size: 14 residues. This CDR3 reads CASSPQQGAGGYTF. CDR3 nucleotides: TGTGCCAGCAGTCCACAACAGGGGGCGGGAGGCTACACCTTC.

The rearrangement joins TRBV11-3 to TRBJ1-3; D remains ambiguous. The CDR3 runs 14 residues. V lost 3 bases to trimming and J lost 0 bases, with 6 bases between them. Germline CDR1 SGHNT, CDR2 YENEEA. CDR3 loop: CASSLQSSGNTIYF. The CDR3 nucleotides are TGTGCCAGCAGCTTGCAGAGCTCTGGAAACACCATATATTTT.

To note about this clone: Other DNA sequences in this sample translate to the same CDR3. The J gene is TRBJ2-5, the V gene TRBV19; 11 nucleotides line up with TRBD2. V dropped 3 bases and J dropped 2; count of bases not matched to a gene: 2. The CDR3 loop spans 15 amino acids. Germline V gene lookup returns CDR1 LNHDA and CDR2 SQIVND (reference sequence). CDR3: CASSIGLAGQETQYF. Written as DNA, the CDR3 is TGTGCCAGTAGTATCGGACTAGCGGGTCAAGAGACCCAGTACTTC.

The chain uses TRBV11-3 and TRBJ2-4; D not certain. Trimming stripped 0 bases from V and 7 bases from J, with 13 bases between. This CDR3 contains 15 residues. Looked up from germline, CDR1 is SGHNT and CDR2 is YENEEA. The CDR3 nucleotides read TGTGCCAGCAGCTTAGATCATGGGTCACATAACATTCAGTACTTC. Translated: CASSLDHGSHNIQYF.

CDR3 in amino acids: CASSLGTLGMNEQFF. The CDR3 DNA is TGTGCCAGCAGCCTTGGGACATTAGGTATGAATGAGCAGTTCTTC. The chain is built from TRBV9 and TRBJ2-1, with TRBD1 as a possible D gene (6 bases). The CDR3 has 15 residues. The germline V and J ends were trimmed by 4 bases and 7 bases, with 18 bases remaining between them. Germline V gene data show CDR1 as SGDLS and CDR2 as YYNGEE.

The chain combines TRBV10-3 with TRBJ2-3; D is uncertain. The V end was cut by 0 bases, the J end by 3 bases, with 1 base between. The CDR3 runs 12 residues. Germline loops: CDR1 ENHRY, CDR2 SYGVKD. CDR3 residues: CAISESTDTQYF. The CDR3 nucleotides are TGTGCCATCAGTGAGTCGACAGATACGCAGTATTTT.

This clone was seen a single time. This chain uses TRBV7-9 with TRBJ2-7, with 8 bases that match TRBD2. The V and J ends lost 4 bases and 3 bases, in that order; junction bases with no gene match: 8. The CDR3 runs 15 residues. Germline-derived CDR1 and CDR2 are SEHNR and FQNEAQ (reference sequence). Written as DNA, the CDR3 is TGTGCCAGCAGCTCCCGGGGACTAGGTAACTACGAGCAGTACTTC. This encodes CASSSRGLGNYEQYF.

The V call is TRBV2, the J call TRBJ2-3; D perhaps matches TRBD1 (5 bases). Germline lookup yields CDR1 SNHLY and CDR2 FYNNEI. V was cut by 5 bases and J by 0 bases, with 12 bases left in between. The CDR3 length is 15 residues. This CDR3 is CASSSQGISTDTQYF. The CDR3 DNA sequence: TGTGCCAGCAGTAGCCAGGGCATAAGCACAGATACGCAGTATTTT.

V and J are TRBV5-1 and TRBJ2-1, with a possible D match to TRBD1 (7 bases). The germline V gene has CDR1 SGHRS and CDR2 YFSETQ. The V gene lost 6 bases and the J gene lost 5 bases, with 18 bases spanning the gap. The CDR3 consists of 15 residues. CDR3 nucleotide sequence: TGCGCCAGCACCAGAGGGGGCGGGACCCACAATGAGCAGTTCTTC. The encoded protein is CASTRGGGTHNEQFF.

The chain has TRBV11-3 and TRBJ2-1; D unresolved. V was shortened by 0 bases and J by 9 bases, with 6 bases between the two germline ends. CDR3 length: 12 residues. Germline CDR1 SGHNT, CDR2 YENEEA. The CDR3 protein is CASSLDTVEQFF. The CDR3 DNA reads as TGTGCCAGCAGCTTAGATACCGTTGAGCAGTTCTTC.

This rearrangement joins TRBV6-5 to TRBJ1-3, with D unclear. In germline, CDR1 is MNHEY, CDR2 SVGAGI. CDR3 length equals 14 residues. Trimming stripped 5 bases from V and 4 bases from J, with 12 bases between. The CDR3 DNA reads TGTGCCAGCAGTGAATCGGGGATAGGAAACACCATATATTTT. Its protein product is CASSESGIGNTIYF.

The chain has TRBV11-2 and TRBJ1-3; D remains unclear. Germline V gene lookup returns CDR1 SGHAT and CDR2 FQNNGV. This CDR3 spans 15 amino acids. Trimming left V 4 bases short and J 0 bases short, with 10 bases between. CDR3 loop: CASSSWMSSGNTIYF. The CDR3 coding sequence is TGTGCCAGCAGCTCCTGGATGAGCTCTGGAAACACCATATATTTT.

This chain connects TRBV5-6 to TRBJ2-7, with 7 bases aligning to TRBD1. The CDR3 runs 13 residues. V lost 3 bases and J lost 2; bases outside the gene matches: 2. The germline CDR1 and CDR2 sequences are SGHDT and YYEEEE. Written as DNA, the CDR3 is TGTGCCAGCAGCTACGGGACAGCCTACGAGCAGTACTTC. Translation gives CASSYGTAYEQYF. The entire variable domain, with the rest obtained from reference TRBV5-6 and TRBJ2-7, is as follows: DAGVTQSPTHLIKTRGQQVTLRCSPKSGHDTVSWYQQALGQGPQFIFQYYEEEERQRGNFPDRFSGHQFPNYSSELNVNALLLGDSALYLCASSYGTAYEQYFGPGTRLTVT.

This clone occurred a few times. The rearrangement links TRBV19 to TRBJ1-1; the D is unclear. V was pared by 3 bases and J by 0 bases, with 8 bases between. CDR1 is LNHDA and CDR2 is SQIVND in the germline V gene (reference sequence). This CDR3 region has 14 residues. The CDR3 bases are TGTGCCAGTAGTATGATCCACATGAACACTGAAGCTTTCTTT. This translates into CASSMIHMNTEAFF.

CDR3 protein: CASSIVGRTSGYNEQFF. The CDR3 DNA sequence: TGTGCCAGTAGTATAGTTGGGCGGACTAGCGGCTACAATGAGCAGTTCTTC. The rearrangement links TRBV19 to TRBJ2-1, with TRBD2 matching 10 bases. This CDR3 is 17 amino acids long. Trimming at V came to 1 base and at J to 3 bases, leaving 6 bases not matched to a gene. The germline V gene has CDR1 LNHDA and CDR2 SQIVND (reference sequence).

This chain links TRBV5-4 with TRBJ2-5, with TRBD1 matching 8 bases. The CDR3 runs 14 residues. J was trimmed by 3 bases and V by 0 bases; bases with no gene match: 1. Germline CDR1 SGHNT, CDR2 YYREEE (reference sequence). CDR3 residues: CASSLGTGKETQYF. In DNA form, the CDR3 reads TGTGCCAGCAGCTTGGGGACAGGGAAAGAGACCCAGTACTTC.

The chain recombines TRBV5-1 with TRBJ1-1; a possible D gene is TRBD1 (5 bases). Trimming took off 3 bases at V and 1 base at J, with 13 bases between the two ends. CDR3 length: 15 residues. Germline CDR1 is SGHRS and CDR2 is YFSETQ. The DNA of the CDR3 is TGCGCCAGCAGCTCCCAGGGAGGTGAGAACACTGAAGCTTTCTTT. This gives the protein CASSSQGGENTEAFF.

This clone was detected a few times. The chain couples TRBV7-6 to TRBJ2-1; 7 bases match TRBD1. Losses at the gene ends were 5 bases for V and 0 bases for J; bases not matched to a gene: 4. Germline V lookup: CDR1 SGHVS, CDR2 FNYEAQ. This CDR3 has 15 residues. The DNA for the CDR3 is TGTGCCAGCAGCCAAGGACAGGTCTCCTACAATGAGCAGTTCTTC. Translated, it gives CASSQGQVSYNEQFF.

CDR3: CASRRGDFSGNTIYF. CDR3 sequence (DNA): TGTGCCAGCAGGCGAGGGGACTTCTCTGGAAACACCATATATTTT. V and J are TRBV2 and TRBJ1-3; the D gene is possibly TRBD1 (5 bases). Looked up from germline, CDR1 is SNHLY and CDR2 is FYNNEI. The V end lost 6 bases, the J end lost 0 bases, and 12 bases lay between the germline ends. There are 15 residues in the CDR3.

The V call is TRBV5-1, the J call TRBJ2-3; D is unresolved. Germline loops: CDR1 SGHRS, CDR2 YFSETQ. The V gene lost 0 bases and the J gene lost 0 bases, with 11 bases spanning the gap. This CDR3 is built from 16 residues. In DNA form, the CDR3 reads TGCGCCAGCAGCTTGGATGCGGAGCTTAGCACAGATACGCAGTATTTT. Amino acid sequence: CASSLDAELSTDTQYF.

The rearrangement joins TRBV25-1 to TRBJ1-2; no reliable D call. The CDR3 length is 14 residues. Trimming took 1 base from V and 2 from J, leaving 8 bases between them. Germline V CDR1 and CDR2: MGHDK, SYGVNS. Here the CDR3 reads CASSEFQENYGYTF. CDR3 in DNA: TGTGCCAGCAGTGAATTTCAAGAAAACTATGGCTACACCTTC.

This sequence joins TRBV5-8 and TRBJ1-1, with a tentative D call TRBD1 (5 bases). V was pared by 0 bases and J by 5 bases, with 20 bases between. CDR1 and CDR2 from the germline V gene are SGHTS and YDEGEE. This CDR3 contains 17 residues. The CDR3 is CASSLGAERGDRTEAFF. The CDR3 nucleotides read TGTGCCAGCAGCTTGGGGGCTGAAAGGGGCGATCGTACTGAAGCTTTCTTT.

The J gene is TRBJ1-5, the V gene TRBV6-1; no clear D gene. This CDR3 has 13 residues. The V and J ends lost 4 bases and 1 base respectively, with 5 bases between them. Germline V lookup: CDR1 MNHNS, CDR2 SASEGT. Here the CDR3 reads CASSVLSNQPQHF. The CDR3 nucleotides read TGTGCCAGCAGTGTTCTGAGCAATCAGCCCCAGCATTTT.

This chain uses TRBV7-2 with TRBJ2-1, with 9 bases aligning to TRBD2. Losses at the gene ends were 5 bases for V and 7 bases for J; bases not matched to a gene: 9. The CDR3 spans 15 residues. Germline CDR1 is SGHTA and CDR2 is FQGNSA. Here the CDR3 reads CASSPPAGGRNEQFF. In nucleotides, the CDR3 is TGTGCCAGCAGCCCACCAGCGGGAGGTAGGAATGAGCAGTTCTTC.

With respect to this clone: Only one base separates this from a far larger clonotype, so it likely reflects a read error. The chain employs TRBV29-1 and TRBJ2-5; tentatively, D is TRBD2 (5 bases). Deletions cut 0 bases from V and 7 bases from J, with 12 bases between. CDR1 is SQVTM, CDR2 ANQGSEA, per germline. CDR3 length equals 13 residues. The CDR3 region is CSVEDGPGGTQYF. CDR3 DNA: TGCAGCGTTGAAGATGGCCCAGGAGGGACCCAGTACTTC.